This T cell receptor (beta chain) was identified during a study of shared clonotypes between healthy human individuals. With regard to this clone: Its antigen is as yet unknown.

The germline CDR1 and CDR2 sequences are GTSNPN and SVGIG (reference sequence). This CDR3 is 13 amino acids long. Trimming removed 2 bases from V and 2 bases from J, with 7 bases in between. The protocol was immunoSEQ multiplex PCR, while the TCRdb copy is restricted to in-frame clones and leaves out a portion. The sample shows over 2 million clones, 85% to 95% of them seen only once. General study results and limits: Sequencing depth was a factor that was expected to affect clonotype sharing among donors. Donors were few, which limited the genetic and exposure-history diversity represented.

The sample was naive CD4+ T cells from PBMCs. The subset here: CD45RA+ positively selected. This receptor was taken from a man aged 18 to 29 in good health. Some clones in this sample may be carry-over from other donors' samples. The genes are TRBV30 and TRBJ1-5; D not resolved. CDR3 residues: CAWSLDGNQPQHF. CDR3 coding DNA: TGTGCCTGGAGTCTCGACGGCAATCAGCCCCAGCATTTT.